One sample yielded the 17 T cell receptor beta chains listed below, sequenced in a study of early T cells in non-severe SARS-CoV-2 infection. Via MiXCR, TCRdb re-called the 5' RACE reads, giving one row per CDR3 protein. The table records 85,000 to 100,000 distinct CDR3 sequences, about 10% of them present only once. Sequenced input: whole blood. The receptors were gathered from an adult who was a healthcare worker with PCR-confirmed SARS-CoV-2 infection or an uninfected control (not recorded which).

The CDR3 region is CASSWGAGTSGRNEQFF. CDR3 DNA sequence: TGCGCCAGCAGCTGGGGGGCCGGGACTAGCGGGAGAAATGAGCAGTTCTTC. This chain uses TRBV5-1 with TRBJ2-1, with 14 bases fitting TRBD2. Germline values: CDR1 SGHRS, CDR2 YFSETQ. CDR3 length equals 17 residues. J lost 7 bases, V lost 3 bases, and 9 bases had no gene match.

This clonotype was detected ten times or more. This chain joins TRBV5-1 and TRBJ1-5; D may be TRBD1 (6 bases). Trimming left V 0 bases short and J 4 bases short, with 11 bases between. CDR1 and CDR2 (germline): SGHRS, YFSETQ. The CDR3 spans 15 residues. For the CDR3, the DNA is TGCGCCAGCAGCTTGGTAGGGGGGGAAAATCAGCCCCAGCATTTT. It yields the protein CASSLVGGENQPQHF.

The chain uses TRBV11-2 and TRBJ2-5; D unclear. CDR1 and CDR2 from the germline V gene are SGHAT and FQNNGV. CDR3 length: 15 residues. V lost 1 base and J 2 bases, leaving 11 bases between the germline ends. CDR3: CASSLVGAGQETQYF. The CDR3 DNA reads as TGTGCCAGCAGCTTAGTAGGCGCCGGACAAGAGACCCAGTACTTC.

This rearrangement joins TRBV24-1 to TRBJ2-1; the D gene is possibly TRBD1 (6 bases). CDR1 and CDR2 (germline): KGHDR, SFDVKD. V gave up 5 bases and J gave up 4 bases, with 14 bases separating them. The CDR3 runs 15 residues. DNA for the CDR3: TGTGCCACCAGTGGTAAAGGACAGCCGTACAATGAGCAGTTCTTC. Translation: CATSGKGQPYNEQFF.

At least ten counts were recorded for this clonotype. The chain has TRBV7-6 and TRBJ1-2; 10 bases align to TRBD1. Germline CDR1 reads SGHVS; CDR2 reads FNYEAQ. The CDR3 is 12 residues long. Trimming removed 8 bases from V and 5 bases from J; junction bases left unmatched: 2. CDR3 bases: TGTGCCAGCGTGGACAGGGGGTATGGCTACACCTTC. This encodes CASVDRGYGYTF.

The chain employs TRBV3-1 and TRBJ1-1; the D is unclear. The germline V and J ends were trimmed by 0 bases and 6 bases, with 17 bases remaining between them. Germline lookup yields CDR1 LGHDT and CDR2 YNNKEL (reference sequence). The CDR3 totals 16 residues. CDR3 sequence: CASSQDWRRRRAEAFF. CDR3 DNA: TGTGCCAGCAGCCAAGATTGGCGGCGCAGGCGGGCTGAAGCTTTCTTT.

The table lists this clonotype with many counts. The chain carries TRBV24-1 and TRBJ2-1; 8 bases match TRBD2. With 6 bases clipped from V and 7 bases from J, the junction kept 10 bases outside the gene matches. Germline V lookup: CDR1 KGHDR, CDR2 SFDVKD. CDR3 length: 15 amino acids. The DNA of the CDR3 is TGTGCCACCAGTAACTCGGGGGGGCCGCGGAATGAGCAGTTCTTC. It encodes CATSNSGGPRNEQFF.

At least ten counts were recorded for this clonotype. V and J are TRBV5-4 and TRBJ2-7, with 10 bases fitting TRBD1. Trimming cost V 5 bases and J 3 bases; bases outside gene matches: 8. The CDR3 contains 15 residues. Germline CDR1 SGHNT, CDR2 YYREEE (reference sequence). For the CDR3, the DNA is TGTGCCAGCAGATCCGGACAGGGGGAAGGCTACGAGCAGTACTTC. Its translation: CASRSGQGEGYEQYF. The whole variable domain, filled in from reference TRBV5-4 and TRBJ2-7, reads ETGVTQSPTHLIKTRGQQVTLRCSSQSGHNTVSWYQQALGQGPQFIFQYYREEENGRGNFPPRFSGLQFPNYSSELNVNALELDDSALYLCASRSGQGEGYEQYFGPGTRLTVT.

The chain recombines TRBV5-1 with TRBJ2-5, with a possible D match to TRBD1 (6 bases). The CDR3 sequence is 14 residues long. V lost 2 bases to trimming and J lost 5 bases, with 13 bases between them. Looked up from germline, CDR1 is SGHRS and CDR2 is YFSETQ. This chain's CDR3 is CASSFGTLGETQYF. For the CDR3, the DNA is TGCGCCAGCAGCTTTGGGACACTGGGGGAGACCCAGTACTTC.

The DNA of the CDR3 is TGCAGTGCTAGGCCCGGGAACACTGAAGCTTTCTTT. It encodes CSARPGNTEAFF. V is TRBV20-1 and J is TRBJ1-1; D remains unclear. Germline CDR1 and CDR2: DFQATT and SNEGSKA (reference sequence). V lost 3 bases and J lost 1, with 6 bases in between. The CDR3 runs to 12 residues.

The chain is built from TRBV12-3 or TRBV12-4 and TRBJ1-3; D perhaps matches TRBD1 (5 bases). The length of the CDR3 is 13 residues. The V end was cut by 2 bases, the J end by 10 bases, with 12 bases between. CDR3 protein: CASSLPATATIYF. The CDR3 DNA reads TGTGCCAGCAGTTTACCCGCGACAGCGACCATATATTTT.

This clonotype was detected only a few times. The chain joins TRBV6-6 to TRBJ2-1; the match to TRBD2 covers 13 bases. CDR1 and CDR2 (germline): MNHNY, SVGAGI (reference sequence). This CDR3 has 17 residues. Trimming took 2 bases from V and 4 from J; bases not matched to a gene: 5. This CDR3 reads CASSYRGLAGAYNEQFF. The CDR3 nucleotides read TGTGCCAGCAGTTACCGAGGACTAGCGGGGGCATACAATGAGCAGTTCTTC.

The chain carries TRBV5-1 and TRBJ1-6; 7 nucleotides align to TRBD1. Germline trimming cut 0 bases from V and 7 bases from J; bases unmatched to any gene: 7. CDR1 is SGHRS and CDR2 is YFSETQ in the germline V gene. CDR3 size: 16 residues. CDR3 protein: CASSLDDPGQNSPLHF. As DNA, the CDR3 is TGCGCCAGCAGCTTGGATGACCCGGGACAGAATTCACCCCTCCACTTT.

This clonotype has a count of ten or more. The chain joins TRBV2 to TRBJ1-6; the match to TRBD1 covers 9 bases. V trimming: 4 bases; J trimming: 9 bases; junction bases outside the gene matches: 7. The CDR3 covers 15 residues. The germline gives CDR1 SNHLY, CDR2 FYNNEI. The CDR3 bases are TGTGCCAGCAGTGCTAGCCGGGACAGGGTTTCACCCCTCCACTTT. Residues: CASSASRDRVSPLHF.

This clonotype was observed at least ten times. CDR3 residues: CSASSAGGGGHEQYF. As DNA, the CDR3 is TGCAGTGCTAGTTCAGCTGGGGGAGGAGGCCACGAGCAGTACTTC. The chain couples TRBV20-1 to TRBJ2-7; D may be TRBD2 (6 bases). Germline V lookup: CDR1 DFQATT, CDR2 SNEGSKA (reference sequence). This CDR3 region has 15 residues. V lost 3 bases and J 5 bases, leaving 20 bases between the germline ends.

The CDR3 spells CANSSSPATNEKLFF. The CDR3 DNA is TGTGCCAACAGTTCCTCCCCTGCAACTAATGAAAAACTGTTTTTT. The gene calls are TRBV11-2 and TRBJ1-4; D gene ambiguous. This CDR3 region has 15 residues. Trimming took off 10 bases at V and 0 bases at J, with 15 bases between the two ends. Germline CDR1 and CDR2: SGHAT and FQNNGV.

This clonotype has just a few counts. The CDR3 loop reads CASSPDRGDNSPLHF. For the CDR3, the DNA is TGTGCCAGCAGTCCGGACAGGGGGGATAATTCACCCCTCCACTTT. The chain is built from TRBV6-5 and TRBJ1-6; 10 positions agree with TRBD1. This CDR3 contains 15 residues. Germline V CDR1 and CDR2: MNHEY, SVGAGI. J was trimmed by 5 bases and V by 5 bases; bases with no gene match: 3.